A single sample gave rise to the 28 T cell receptor beta chains below, sequenced in a study of blood T cells in healthy people across ages. Combining a sample-barcoded 5' primer with a J-beta primer mix, a second PCR ran for roughly 7 to 12 cycles. MiXCR, run by TCRdb on the 5' RACE reads, gives a single entry per CDR3 protein. Seen here are 1,500,000 or so distinct CDR3 sequences, almost 60% observed once, and the top ten hold 6.7%. The specimen sequenced was blood. The source of these receptors is a young man in good health.

The sample holds a few counts of this clonotype. The J gene is TRBJ1-2, the V gene TRBV29-1, with TRBD1 matching over 9 bases. Germline V gene sequence: CDR1 SQVTM, CDR2 ANQGSEA. Unmatched junction bases numbered 5, after V lost 2 bases and J lost 7 bases. CDR3 length equals 13 residues. DNA of the CDR3: TGCAGCGTTGAAAGGGACAGGGAATTTGGCTACACCTTC. It translates to CSVERDREFGYTF.

The CDR3 DNA reads as TGCAGCGGTGTACTAGTTGTATCAGATCGGTCCTACGAGCAGTACTTC. Its translation: CSGVLVVSDRSYEQYF. The chain uses TRBV29-1 and TRBJ2-7, with D possibly being TRBD2 (5 bases). Trimming took off 7 bases at V and 1 base at J, with 23 bases between the two ends. The CDR3 has 16 amino acids. Germline CDR1 is SQVTM and CDR2 is ANQGSEA.

The chain carries TRBV12-3 or TRBV12-4 and TRBJ1-1, with TRBD1 matching over 7 bases. The CDR3 has 15 residues. The J segment lost 3 bases and the V segment lost 5 bases, leaving 9 bases of the junction unmatched. CDR3 residues: CASSDPTGRDTEAFF. The CDR3, as DNA: TGTGCCAGCAGTGATCCGACAGGGCGGGACACTGAAGCTTTCTTT.

The CDR3: CSARVGRPSYGYTF. For the CDR3, the DNA is TGCAGTGCTAGAGTAGGGCGACCGTCATATGGCTACACCTTC. V gene TRBV20-1 combines with J gene TRBJ1-2; D is ambiguous. Germline assignment: CDR1 DFQATT and CDR2 SNEGSKA (reference sequence). Deletions cut 1 base from V and 5 bases from J, with 14 bases between. The CDR3 has 14 residues.

The rearrangement joins TRBV6-5 to TRBJ1-5; D is unresolved. The CDR3 contains 13 residues. V was trimmed by 0 bases and J by 6 bases, leaving 6 bases between them. Per germline, CDR1 MNHEY and CDR2 SVGAGI. For the CDR3, the DNA is TGTGCCAGCAGTTACTCGTCGGGTCAGCCCCAGCATTTT. Translated: CASSYSSGQPQHF.

This chain joins TRBV20-1 and TRBJ2-7; unclear D gene. The J call may be faulty, since TRBJ2-5 better matches the DNA end. The CDR3 is 11 residues long. The germline V gene has CDR1 DFQATT and CDR2 SNEGSKA (reference sequence). The CDR3 DNA reads as TGCAGTGCTAAAAATGTGGGGACCCAGTACTTC. This codes for CSAKNVGTQYF.

This chain's CDR3 is CASRTASGANVLTF. Here the CDR3 DNA reads TGCGCCAGTAGAACAGCTTCTGGGGCCAACGTCCTGACTTTC. The chain combines TRBV5-1 with TRBJ2-6, with no clear D. The germline CDR1 and CDR2 sequences are SGHRS and YFSETQ. The CDR3 covers 14 residues. Trimming stripped 8 bases from V and 1 base from J, with 10 bases between.

The chain recombines TRBV13 with TRBJ2-1, with 7 bases aligning to TRBD1. V shed 5 bases, J shed 0 bases, and the junction held 13 bases outside the gene matches. The length of the CDR3 is 18 residues. CDR1 PRHDT and CDR2 FYEKMQ come from the germline V gene (reference sequence). The CDR3 spells CASSARGTGGPSYNEQFF. The CDR3 nucleotides are TGTGCCAGCAGCGCCAGGGGGACGGGCGGTCCCTCCTACAATGAGCAGTTCTTC.

The chain carries TRBV12-3 or TRBV12-4 and TRBJ1-1, with TRBD1 identical over 7 bases. V was pared by 8 bases and J by 5 bases, with 8 bases of the junction left unmatched. The CDR3 covers 13 residues. CDR3 DNA sequence: TGTGCCAGCGACTTACAGGGGAGGACTGAAGCTTTCTTT. The encoded protein is CASDLQGRTEAFF.

The table lists this clonotype with many counts. The V call is TRBV24-1, the J call TRBJ1-2, with D perhaps TRBD1 (6 bases). Per the germline V gene, CDR1 is KGHDR and CDR2 is SFDVKD. The length of the CDR3 is 16 residues. V lost 2 bases and J 6 bases, leaving 18 bases between the germline ends. The CDR3 nucleotides are TGTGCCACCAGTGATTCCGACAAAAAACAGGGCGATGGCTACACCTTC. It translates to CATSDSDKKQGDGYTF.

This clonotype was counted a few times. The chain employs TRBV7-9 and TRBJ2-1; 9 nucleotides match TRBD2. V lost 5 bases and J lost 8; bases outside the gene matches: 10. The CDR3 loop spans 15 amino acids. Germline V gives CDR1 SEHNR, CDR2 FQNEAQ (reference sequence). The CDR3 DNA sequence: TGTGCCAGCAGCCTGCCTAGCGGGGAGGTATATGAGCAGTTCTTC. Translated, it gives CASSLPSGEVYEQFF.

This chain uses TRBV29-1 with TRBJ2-5; D is ambiguous. Per germline, CDR1 SQVTM and CDR2 ANQGSEA. Trimming removed 3 bases at V and 5 bases at J, with 13 bases between. This CDR3 has 13 residues. CDR3 protein: CSVEAEYDETQYF. DNA of the CDR3: TGCAGCGTTGAGGCGGAATACGATGAGACCCAGTACTTC.

At least ten counts were recorded for this clonotype. V usage is TRBV12-3 or TRBV12-4 and J usage is TRBJ2-6; D is perhaps TRBD1 (6 bases). The CDR3 runs 15 residues. V lost 1 base, J lost 4 bases, and 8 bases lay in between. The CDR3 sequence: CASSLVTGGANVLTF. The DNA of the CDR3 is TGTGCCAGCAGTTTAGTCACAGGGGGGGCCAACGTCCTGACTTTC.

The chain carries TRBV9 and TRBJ2-3; D gene uncertain. There are 16 residues in the CDR3. Germline V gives CDR1 SGDLS, CDR2 YYNGEE. Deletions cut 3 bases from V and 4 bases from J, with 18 bases between. The CDR3 spells CASSALSSPTPDTQYF. CDR3 coding DNA: TGTGCCAGCAGCGCCCTTAGCTCCCCCACGCCAGATACGCAGTATTTT.

V is TRBV6-1 and J is TRBJ2-3; possibly TRBD1 for D (6 bases). Germline loops: CDR1 MNHNS, CDR2 SASEGT. CDR3 length: 15 amino acids. The germline V and J ends were trimmed by 2 bases and 6 bases, with 15 bases remaining between them. In DNA, the CDR3 is TGTGCCAGCAGTGAAACCCTGCTGGGGGCTGATACGCAGTATTTT. Translating it yields CASSETLLGADTQYF.

The sample holds a few counts of this clonotype. CDR3 residues: CASSFSGADTQYF. The CDR3 nucleotides read TGTGCCAGCAGTTTCTCAGGCGCAGATACGCAGTATTTT. V gene TRBV12-3 or TRBV12-4 combines with J gene TRBJ2-3, with unresolved D. Trimming took off 3 bases at V and 4 bases at J, with 8 bases between the two ends. This CDR3 is 13 amino acids long.

The chain joins TRBV7-8 to TRBJ2-1; TRBD2 might be the D (6 bases). The CDR3 runs to 15 residues. Germline assignment: CDR1 SGHVS and CDR2 FQNEAQ. V was pared by 1 base and J by 6 bases, with 13 bases between. Written as DNA, the CDR3 is TGTGCCAGCAGCTTAGGGGTTAGCGGCCGCAATGAGCAGTTCTTC. This codes for CASSLGVSGRNEQFF.

The chain is built from TRBV13 and TRBJ2-7, with a tentative D call TRBD1 (6 bases). Germline V gene data show CDR1 as PRHDT and CDR2 as FYEKMQ (reference sequence). CDR3 length equals 15 residues. Trimming stripped 3 bases from V and 1 base from J, with 13 bases between. CDR3 bases: TGTGCCAGCAGCTTCCGGGACATTAGGTCCTACGAGCAGTACTTC. Translated, it gives CASSFRDIRSYEQYF.

In this sample, this clonotype turned up a few times. The V and J genes are TRBV7-2 and TRBJ1-5, with D tentatively TRBD1 (6 bases). V dropped 2 bases and J dropped 7 bases, with 15 bases sitting between them. This CDR3 spans 15 amino acids. Germline CDR1 and CDR2: SGHTA and FQGNSA. For the CDR3, the DNA is TGTGCCAGCAGCTTAACAGGGTTGGGGGGGCAGCCCCAGCATTTT. It specifies CASSLTGLGGQPQHF.

The J gene is TRBJ2-1, the V gene TRBV27; D possibly uses TRBD1 or TRBD2 (5 bases each). The CDR3 is 11 residues long. V was shortened by 7 bases and J by 10 bases, with 11 bases between the two germline ends. Per the germline V gene, CDR1 is MNHEY and CDR2 is SMNVEV (reference sequence). CDR3 sequence: CASIRGAEQFF. In DNA, the CDR3 is TGTGCCAGCATCCGAGGGGCAGAGCAGTTCTTC.

The V gene is TRBV11-2, the J gene TRBJ1-1; 9 bases fit TRBD1. Germline V gene lookup returns CDR1 SGHAT and CDR2 FQNNGV. V trimming: 5 bases; J trimming: 1 base; junction bases outside the gene matches: 5. The CDR3 is 15 residues long. The CDR3, as DNA: TGTGCCAGCAGCGCACAGGGGGCGCAGAACACTGAAGCTTTCTTT. Translation gives CASSAQGAQNTEAFF.

The V and J genes are TRBV29-1 and TRBJ2-7; D unclear. The CDR3 spans 10 residues. From germline, CDR1 is SQVTM and CDR2 ANQGSEA. The V gene lost 7 bases and the J gene lost 7 bases, with 11 bases spanning the gap. This CDR3 reads CSGVYNEQYF. In DNA form, the CDR3 reads TGCAGCGGGGTTTACAATGAGCAGTACTTC.

This rearrangement joins TRBV6-6 to TRBJ2-5; the D gene is possibly TRBD1 (5 bases). Germline CDR1 MNHNY, CDR2 SVGAGI (reference sequence). The CDR3 runs to 15 residues. V lost 2 bases to trimming and J lost 6 bases, with 16 bases between them. The CDR3 DNA reads TGTGCCAGCAGTTACAGGGCAGGGTCTAGGAAGACCCAGTACTTC. It is translated as CASSYRAGSRKTQYF.

This rearrangement joins TRBV12-3 or TRBV12-4 to TRBJ1-5; D possibly corresponds to TRBD1 (6 bases). With 4 bases removed from V and 3 bases from J, the gap between germline ends came to 13 bases. This CDR3 has 15 residues. This chain's CDR3 is CASSSSQGDNQPQHF. As DNA, the CDR3 is TGTGCCAGCAGTTCGTCACAGGGAGACAATCAGCCCCAGCATTTT.

The gene calls are TRBV7-6 and TRBJ2-6; possible D gene TRBD1, 6 bases. CDR3 size: 16 residues. CDR1 SGHVS and CDR2 FNYEAQ come from the germline V gene. The V end lost 1 base, the J end lost 2 bases, and 9 bases lay between the germline ends. CDR3 nucleotide sequence: TGTGCCAGCAGCTTAGGCTCAGGGGCTGGGGCCAACGTCCTGACTTTC. It is translated as CASSLGSGAGANVLTF. Using reference TRBV7-6 and TRBJ2-6 for the parts outside the CDR3, the full variable domain is GAGVSQSPRYKVTKRGQDVALRCDPISGHVSLYWYRQALGQGPEFLTYFNYEAQQDKSGLPNDRFSAERPEGSISTLTIQRTEQRDSAMYRCASSLGSGAGANVLTFGAGSRLTVL.

This chain links TRBV7-9 with TRBJ2-1; D uncertain. The CDR3 loop spans 13 amino acids. The V gene lost 4 bases and the J gene lost 8 bases, with 12 bases spanning the gap. Germline V gene sequence: CDR1 SEHNR, CDR2 FQNEAQ (reference sequence). The CDR3 DNA is TGTGCCAGCAGCTCCGCTACAGTCCATGAGCAGTTCTTC. This codes for CASSSATVHEQFF.

There are a few counts of this clonotype. The chain uses TRBV27 and TRBJ2-7; TRBD1 aligns across 7 bases. Germline CDR1 is MNHEY and CDR2 is SMNVEV (reference sequence). Unmatched junction bases numbered 6, after V lost 1 base and J lost 3 bases. This CDR3 contains 15 residues. CDR3 loop: CASSLYSGGNYEQYF. CDR3 in DNA: TGTGCCAGCAGTTTATATTCAGGGGGAAACTACGAGCAGTACTTC.

This rearrangement joins TRBV5-5 to TRBJ1-2; D not certain. V dropped 4 bases and J dropped 4 bases, with 17 bases sitting between them. CDR3 length equals 15 residues. From germline, CDR1 is SGHKS and CDR2 YYEKEE (reference sequence). The CDR3 loop reads CASSGGSLDGYGYTF. CDR3 bases: TGTGCCAGCAGCGGCGGGTCTCTGGACGGCTATGGCTACACCTTC.